This T cell receptor beta chain was documented in a study of blood T cells in healthy people across ages. At the level of the study: T cells yielded about one barcoded beta molecule per two cells through template switching. Study-wide points: Diversity of TCR beta correlated strongly with naive T cell percentage.

The sample holds many counts of this clonotype. Antigen specificity is unknown. It was with a sample-barcoded 5' primer and a J-beta primer mix that a second PCR of roughly 7 to 12 cycles was run. TCRdb re-called the 5' RACE reads through MiXCR, storing one row per CDR3 protein. There are some 690,000 distinct CDR3 sequences in the sample; roughly 20% occur only once, and about 22% lies in the top ten. Healthy Russian Caucasian donors spanned ages roughly 6 to 90 years. The amount of total RNA extracted per sample was at least 5.5 micrograms. Sequencing was carried out using blood. The sequence was collected from a man between 65 and 85 years old in good health.

For the CDR3, the DNA is TGTGCCAGCAGTTGGGGCTTGGGCTACACCTTC. Its protein is CASSWGLGYTF. The gene calls are TRBV12-3 or TRBV12-4 and TRBJ1-2; TRBD1 might be the D (5 bases). The ends were cut back, 4 bases at V and 8 bases at J, with 8 bases in the middle. This CDR3 comprises 11 residues.